This TCR beta chain was obtained from a study of blood T cell repertoires in COVID-19. In the authors' workflow: Reference gene primers were amplified, and this amplification served to estimate nucleated cell counts. The repertoire was sequenced with immunoSEQ multiplex PCR; TCRdb's copy has only in-frame clones and lacks some. That table gives V, J and clone size, and the DNA gave D and trimming. The sample yields under 300,000 clones, roughly nine tenths seen once. The sequence was collected from a woman aged 25 to 39 with COVID-19, enrolled during active disease. Material: peripheral blood.

The CDR3 DNA reads as TGTGCCAGCAGGCTCCTAGGGAGCTCCTACGAGCAGTACTTC. Its protein is CASRLLGSSYEQYF. The chain has TRBV11-2 and TRBJ2-7; a possible D gene is TRBD2 (5 bases). This CDR3 contains 14 residues. Trimming removed 6 bases from V and 0 bases from J, with 12 bases in between. CDR1 is SGHAT and CDR2 is FQNNGV in the germline V gene.